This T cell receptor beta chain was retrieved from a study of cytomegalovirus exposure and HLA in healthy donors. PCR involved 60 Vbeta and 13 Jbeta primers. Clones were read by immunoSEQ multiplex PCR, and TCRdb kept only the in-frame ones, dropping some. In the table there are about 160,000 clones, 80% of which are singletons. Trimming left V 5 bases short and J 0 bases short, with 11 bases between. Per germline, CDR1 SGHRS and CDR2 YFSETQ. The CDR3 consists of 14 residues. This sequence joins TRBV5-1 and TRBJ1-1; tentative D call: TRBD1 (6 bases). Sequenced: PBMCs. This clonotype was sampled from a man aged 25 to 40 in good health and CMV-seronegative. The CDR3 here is CASRRDNVNTEAFF. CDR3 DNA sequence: TGCGCCAGCAGGAGGGACAACGTGAACACTGAAGCTTTCTTT.